There are many counts of the clone carrying this T cell receptor beta chain. This sample also contains other DNA sequences that code for the same CDR3. This sample is drawn from a study of metastatic and nonmetastatic thyroid tumors. Before thyroid surgery, none of the patients had received any treatment. Authors' processing steps: Construction of a distant-metastasis classifier for papillary thyroid cancer relied on CDR3 differences across clinicopathological groups. TCRdb re-called the PCR reads through MiXCR. None of the V and J calls come from the authors' own analysis; TCRdb made them. The sample has about 69,000 clones; approximately 15% are singletons. The CDR3 covers 12 residues. Germline V gene sequence: CDR1 LNHDA, CDR2 SQIVND (reference sequence). V dropped 3 bases and J dropped 2 bases, with 2 bases sitting between them.

The specimen was blood. The TCR sequence derives from a male donor with papillary thyroid cancer or a benign thyroid nodule (not recorded which). Some clones in this sample may be carry-over from other donors' samples. The chain couples TRBV19 to TRBJ1-5; D unclear. The chain's CDR3 is CASSMGNQPQHF. The CDR3 DNA follows: TGTGCCAGTAGTATGGGCAATCAGCCCCAGCATTTT. The entire variable domain, with the rest obtained from reference TRBV19 and TRBJ1-5, is as follows: DGGITQSPKYLFRKEGQNVTLSCEQNLNHDAMYWYRQDPGQGLRLIYYSQIVNDFQKGDIAEGYSVSREKKESFPLTVTSAQKNPTAFYLCASSMGNQPQHFGDGTRLSIL.